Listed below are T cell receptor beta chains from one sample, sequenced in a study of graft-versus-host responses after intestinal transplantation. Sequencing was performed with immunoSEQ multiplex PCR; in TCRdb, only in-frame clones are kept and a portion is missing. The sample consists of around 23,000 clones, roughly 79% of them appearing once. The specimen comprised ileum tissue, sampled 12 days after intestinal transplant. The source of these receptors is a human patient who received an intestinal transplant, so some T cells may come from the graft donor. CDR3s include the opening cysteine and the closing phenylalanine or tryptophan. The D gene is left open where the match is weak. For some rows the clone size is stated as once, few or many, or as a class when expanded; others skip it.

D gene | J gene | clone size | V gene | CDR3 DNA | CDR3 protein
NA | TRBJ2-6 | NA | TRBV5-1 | TGCGCCAGCAGTTTCAGGGGCCCCTCTGGGGCCAACGTCCTGACTTTC | CASSFRGPSGANVLTF
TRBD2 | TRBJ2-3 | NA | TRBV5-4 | TGTGCCAGCAGCCTGGGACTAGCGGACACAGATACGCAGTATTTT | CASSLGLADTDTQYF
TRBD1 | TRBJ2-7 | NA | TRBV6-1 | TGTGCCAGCAGGAGGACAGGGATCTACGAGCAGTACTTC | CASRRTGIYEQYF
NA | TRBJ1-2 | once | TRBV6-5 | TGTGCCACCGACCAGGGCTCTTATGGCTACACCTTC | CATDQGSYGYTF
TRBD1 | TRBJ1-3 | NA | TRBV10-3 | TGTGCCATCAAGAAAGACAGGGTGCTTGGAAACACCATATATTTT | CAIKKDRVLGNTIYF
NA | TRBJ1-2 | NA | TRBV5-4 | TGTGCCAGCAGCTCGCCCCAGGGGAGTAACTATGGCTACACCTTC | CASSSPQGSNYGYTF
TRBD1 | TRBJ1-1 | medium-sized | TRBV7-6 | TGTGCCAGCAGCTTGGGGACAGGGGGAAGAACTGAAGCTTTCTTT | CASSLGTGGRTEAFF
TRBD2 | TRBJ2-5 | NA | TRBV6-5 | TGTGCCAGCAGTGTAGGAAGCGGGGGGGCGGAGACCCAGTACTTC | CASSVGSGGAETQYF
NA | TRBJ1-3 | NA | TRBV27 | TGTGCCAGCAGTCGCAGGGAATCAGGAAACACCATATATTTT | CASSRRESGNTIYF
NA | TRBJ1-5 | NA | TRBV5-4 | TGTGCCAGCAGCTTGGGGGGCGGTGGGCCCCAGCATTTT | CASSLGGGGPQHF
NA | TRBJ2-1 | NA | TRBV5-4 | TGTGCCAGCAGCTCGAGCTCCTACAATGAGCAGTTCTTC | CASSSSSYNEQFF
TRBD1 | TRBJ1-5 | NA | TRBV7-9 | TGTGCCAGCAGCTACAGTACAGGGGGCCCCAATCAGCCCCAGCATTTT | CASSYSTGGPNQPQHF
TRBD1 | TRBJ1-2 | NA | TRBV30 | TGTGCCGAGGGCCGGGACAGAGGCTACACCTTC | CAEGRDRGYTF
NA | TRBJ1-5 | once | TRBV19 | TGTGCCAGTAGTATATTAGTTTCGGGGATTCAGCCCCAGCATTTT | CASSILVSGIQPQHF
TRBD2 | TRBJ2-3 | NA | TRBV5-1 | TGCGCCAGCAGCTTGGCCGGGGGGGCCAGCACAGATACGCAGTATTTT | CASSLAGGASTDTQYF
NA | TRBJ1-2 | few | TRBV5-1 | TGCGCCAGCAGCGAGGACGGACAAGGGGGCTACACCTTC | CASSEDGQGGYTF
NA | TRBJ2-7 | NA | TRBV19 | TGTGCCAGTAGTGCCGGGTGGGGCGCCTACGAGCAGTACTTC | CASSAGWGAYEQYF
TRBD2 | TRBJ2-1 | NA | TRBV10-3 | TGTGCCACCGGACTAGCGCTAAATGAGCAGTTCTTC | CATGLALNEQFF
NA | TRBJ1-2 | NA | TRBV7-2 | TGTGCCAGCAGCTTCTCACAAGCTAACTATGGCTACACCTTC | CASSFSQANYGYTF
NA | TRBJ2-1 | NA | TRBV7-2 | TGTGCCAGCAGCTTAGGGGGCCCTACAGGGAGCTCCTACAATGAGCAGTTCTTC | CASSLGGPTGSSYNEQFF
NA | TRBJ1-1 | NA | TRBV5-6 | TGTGCCAGCAGCTTGGTATCGAACACTGAAGCTTTCTTT | CASSLVSNTEAFF
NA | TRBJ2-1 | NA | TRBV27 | TGTGCCAGCAGTTTAGAGGGTTCCTACAATGAGCAGTTCTTC | CASSLEGSYNEQFF
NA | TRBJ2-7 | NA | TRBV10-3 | TGTGCCATCAGTGAGCTAGAACAGGGTCTCCACGAGCAGTACTTC | CAISELEQGLHEQYF
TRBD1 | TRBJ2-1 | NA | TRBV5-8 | TGTGCCAGCAGCGCACAGGGGGCCAATGAGCAGTTCTTC | CASSAQGANEQFF
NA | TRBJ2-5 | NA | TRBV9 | TGTGCCAGCAGCGTAGGAGGGGGAACAACCCTGGAGACCCAGTACTTC | CASSVGGGTTLETQYF
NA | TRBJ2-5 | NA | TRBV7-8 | TGTGCCAGCAGCAGACTCCGGTCCCAGTACTTC | CASSRLRSQYF
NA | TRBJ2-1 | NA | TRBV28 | TGTGCCAGCAGGGTAGGGGACATTTACAATGAGCAGTTCTTC | CASRVGDIYNEQFF
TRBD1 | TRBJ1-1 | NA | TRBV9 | TGTGCCAGCAGCGCGACGACAGGGTGGGGGACTGAAGCTTTCTTT | CASSATTGWGTEAFF
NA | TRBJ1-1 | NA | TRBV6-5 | TGTGCCAGCAGGGCCTATCGGGGGGACACTGAAGCTTTCTTT | CASRAYRGDTEAFF
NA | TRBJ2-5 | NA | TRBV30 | TGTGCCTGGAGTCCACAGGGAGAGACCCAGTACTTC | CAWSPQGETQYF
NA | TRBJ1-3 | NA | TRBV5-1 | TGCGCCAGCAGCTTTGAGGGGGCTGGAAACACCATATATTTT | CASSFEGAGNTIYF
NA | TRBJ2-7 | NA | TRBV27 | TGTGCCAGCAGTTTACAGGGGGACGGGGGCGAGCAGTACTTC | CASSLQGDGGEQYF
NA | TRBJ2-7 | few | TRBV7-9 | TGTGCCAGCAGCTTAGGTGGGGGCCCTTTGCGGGAGCAGTACTTC | CASSLGGGPLREQYF
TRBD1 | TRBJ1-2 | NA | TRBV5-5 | TGTGCCAGCAGCCCCGAGCCGGGACAGGGGTATGGCTACACCTTC | CASSPEPGQGYGYTF
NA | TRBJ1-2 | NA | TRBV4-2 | TGTGCCAGCAGCCAAGACCGGGTTTCCGCCTTC | CASSQDRVSAF
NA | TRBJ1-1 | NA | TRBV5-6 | TGTGCCAGCAGCTTGGATGAGATTTGGGGGCGGACTGAAGCTTTCTTT | CASSLDEIWGRTEAFF
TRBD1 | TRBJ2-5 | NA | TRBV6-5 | TGTGCCAGCAGTCCCGGGACAGGGGCCGAGACCCAGTACTTC | CASSPGTGAETQYF
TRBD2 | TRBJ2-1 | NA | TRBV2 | TGTGCCAGCAGTTATGGGGGAGGGGCGGCCTACAATGAGCAGTTCTTC | CASSYGGGAAYNEQFF
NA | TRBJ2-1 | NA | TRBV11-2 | TGTGCCAGCAGCCCTGACGCGGGCTATGAGCAGTTCTTC | CASSPDAGYEQFF
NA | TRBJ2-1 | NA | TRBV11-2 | TGTGCCAGCAGCTTAGATCCGGGGGGCTATGCCTACAATGAGCAGTTCTTC | CASSLDPGGYAYNEQFF
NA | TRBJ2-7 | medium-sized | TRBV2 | TGTGCCAGCAGTTCGGACACATCCTACGAGCAGTACTTC | CASSSDTSYEQYF
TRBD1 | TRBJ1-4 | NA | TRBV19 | TGTGCCAGTAGTAGGGCCGGGACAGCCAATGAAAAACTGTTTTTT | CASSRAGTANEKLFF
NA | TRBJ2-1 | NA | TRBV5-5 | TGTGCCAGCAGCATACCGCGGGATCCCGGGGATGAGCAGTTCTTC | CASSIPRDPGDEQFF
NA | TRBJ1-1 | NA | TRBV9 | TGTGCCAGCAGCGTAGTGTCAGGTAGCACTGAAGCTTTCTTT | CASSVVSGSTEAFF
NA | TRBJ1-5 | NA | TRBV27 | TGTGCCAGCAGTTGGAGGGGTGGCAATCAGCCCCAGCATTTT | CASSWRGGNQPQHF
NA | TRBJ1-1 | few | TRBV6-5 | TGTGCCAGCAGTTACTATGGGGCGGGGACCGAAGCTTTCTTT | CASSYYGAGTEAFF
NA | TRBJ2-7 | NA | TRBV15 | TGTGCCACCAAAAGGGACGGGAGCTCCTACGAGCAGTACTTC | CATKRDGSSYEQYF
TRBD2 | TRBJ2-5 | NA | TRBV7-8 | TGTGCCAGCAGCCCACGGGAGGGGGGAGGAGAAGAGACCCAGTACTTC | CASSPREGGGEETQYF
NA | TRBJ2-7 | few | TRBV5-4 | TGTGCCAGCAGCTTCGGTATAATAAGCGACGAGCAGTACTTC | CASSFGIISDEQYF
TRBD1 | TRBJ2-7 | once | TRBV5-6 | TGTGCCAGCAGCTTGGGGACAGGGGCCTACGAGCAGTACTTC | CASSLGTGAYEQYF
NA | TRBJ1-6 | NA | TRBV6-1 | TGTGCCAGCAGTGACAGGGTTGTGGGATCACCCCTCCACTTT | CASSDRVVGSPLHF
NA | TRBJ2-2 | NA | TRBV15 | TGTGCCACCAGCAGAGGGGCAGCCGGGGAGCTGTTTTTT | CATSRGAAGELFF
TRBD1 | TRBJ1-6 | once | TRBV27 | TGTGCCAGCAGTTTCCGGGACAGGGGGAATTCACCCCTCCACTTT | CASSFRDRGNSPLHF